Shown below are 26 T cell receptor beta chains from a single sample sequenced in a study of graft-versus-host responses after intestinal transplantation. Their cognate antigens are unknown. The table came from immunoSEQ multiplex PCR; TCRdb's copy has only in-frame clones and leaves some out. Among around 120,000 clones listed, 95% were seen once. The material sequenced was unstimulated CD8+ T cells sorted from spleen or lymph node cells, taken before intestinal transplant. These receptors all come from a human donor who received an intestinal transplant.

The chain links TRBV21-1 to TRBJ2-7; whether TRBD1, the table's D call, matches the DNA was not checked. TRBV21-1 is a known pseudogene. The CDR3 spans 15 residues. The CDR3 DNA reads TGTGCCAGCAGCAAACGCCTAACCATCCAGGACGAGCAGTACTTC. It yields the protein CASSKRLTIQDEQYF.

The chain has TRBV9 and TRBJ2-3; D gene unclear. Trimming shortened V by 3 bases and J by 0 bases, and 11 bases separated the two germline ends. There are 15 residues in the CDR3. Germline V gene data show CDR1 as SGDLS and CDR2 as YYNGEE. The CDR3 protein is CASSAGRASTDTQYF. In DNA, the CDR3 is TGTGCCAGCAGCGCGGGCCGCGCTAGCACAGATACGCAGTATTTT.

CDR3 in amino acids: CASSQTSAGRALQFF. The CDR3 DNA follows: TGTGCCAGCAGCCAAACTTCTGCCGGGAGGGCCCTCCAGTTCTTC. The rearrangement joins TRBV7-9 to TRBJ2-1; 8 bases line up with TRBD2. Germline loops: CDR1 SEHNR, CDR2 FQNEAQ (reference sequence). J was trimmed by 13 bases and V by 5 bases; bases with no gene match: 16. The CDR3 runs to 15 residues.

This chain joins TRBV19 and TRBJ1-1; perhaps TRBD1 as D (5 bases). Trimming took 5 bases from V and 0 from J, leaving 16 bases between them. CDR1 and CDR2 (germline): LNHDA, SQIVND (reference sequence). CDR3 length: 16 amino acids. The CDR3 is CASSPRQNPLNTEAFF. The CDR3 DNA is TGTGCCAGTAGTCCTAGACAGAACCCTTTGAACACTGAAGCTTTCTTT.

This sequence joins TRBV5-1 and TRBJ2-7; 9 bases map to TRBD1. Trimming cost V 5 bases and J 5 bases; bases outside gene matches: 17. CDR1 SGHRS and CDR2 YFSETQ come from the germline V gene. There are 17 residues in the CDR3. CDR3 sequence (DNA): TGCGCCAGCAGTCGAAGAGGGACAGGGATTTTTCGGGACGAGCAGTACTTC. It specifies CASSRRGTGIFRDEQYF.

CDR3 region: CASSLGDSLYNEQFF. In DNA form, the CDR3 reads TGTGCCAGCAGCTTGGGGGACAGCCTCTACAATGAGCAGTTCTTC. This sequence joins TRBV5-6 and TRBJ2-1; 7 bases align to TRBD1. The V gene end was trimmed by 0 bases and the J gene end by 3 bases; junction bases not matched to a gene: 3. This CDR3 has 15 residues. The germline CDR1 and CDR2 sequences are SGHDT and YYEEEE. The whole variable domain, remainder taken from reference TRBV5-6 and TRBJ2-1, is DAGVTQSPTHLIKTRGQQVTLRCSPKSGHDTVSWYQQALGQGPQFIFQYYEEEERQRGNFPDRFSGHQFPNYSSELNVNALLLGDSALYLCASSLGDSLYNEQFFGPGTRLTVL.

CDR3 residues: CASSPNGGEQFF. CDR3 DNA sequence: TGTGCCAGCAGCCCGAACGGCGGTGAGCAGTTCTTC. The V and J genes are TRBV9 and TRBJ2-1; no definite D call. The CDR3 is made up of 12 amino acids. V lost 4 bases to trimming and J lost 9 bases, with 11 bases between them. Germline values: CDR1 SGDLS, CDR2 YYNGEE.

The chain is built from TRBV4-1 and TRBJ2-7; D gene unclear. CDR3 size: 15 residues. V lost 1 base and J 0 bases, leaving 10 bases between the germline ends. Per germline, CDR1 MGHRA and CDR2 YSYEKL. The CDR3, as DNA: TGCGCCAGCAGCCAAGTCGCCCGAAGCTCCTACGAGCAGTACTTC. Its translation is CASSQVARSSYEQYF.

The chain joins TRBV30 to TRBJ2-1; TRBD1 agrees at 8 bases. Germline V gene sequence: CDR1 GTSNPN, CDR2 SVGIG (reference sequence). The V segment lost 3 bases and the J segment 4 bases; nucleotides outside the gene matches: 8. CDR3 length: 15 residues. The CDR3 DNA follows: TGTGCCTGGAGCGAAGGGACAGGCGATTACAATGAGCAGTTCTTC. Protein product: CAWSEGTGDYNEQFF.

The rearrangement links TRBV27 to TRBJ2-1, with 7 positions matching TRBD2. The CDR3 contains 15 residues. V shed 5 bases and J 5 bases; nucleotides not matched to a gene: 9. Germline V gene sequence: CDR1 MNHEY, CDR2 SMNVEV (reference sequence). CDR3 nucleotide sequence: TGTGCCAGCAGTGCACGGACTAGTTGGGACAATGAGCAGTTCTTC. This sequence encodes CASSARTSWDNEQFF.

J is TRBJ1-5 and V is TRBV29-1; D unresolved. V lost 1 base to trimming and J lost 0 bases, with 7 bases between them. In germline, CDR1 is SQVTM, CDR2 ANQGSEA. This CDR3 is built from 14 residues. The CDR3 loop is CSVEGTDSNQPQHF. Written as DNA, the CDR3 is TGCAGCGTTGAAGGGACGGATAGCAATCAGCCCCAGCATTTT.

This clone appeared a single time. The chain has TRBV27 and TRBJ2-7, with D possibly TRBD2 on 6 matching bases. CDR3 size: 15 residues. CDR1 is MNHEY, CDR2 SMNVEV, per germline (reference sequence). Trimming removed 8 bases from V and 4 bases from J, with 21 bases in between. The CDR3 DNA sequence: TGTGCCAGCTCCTACAGGCCGGAGGGCTCGTACGAGCAGTACTTC. Protein: CASSYRPEGSYEQYF.

V gene TRBV28 combines with J gene TRBJ1-1; the D is unclear. Germline V CDR1 and CDR2: MDHEN, SYDVKM. V was pared by 7 bases and J by 4 bases, with 19 bases between. This CDR3 comprises 15 residues. The CDR3 DNA reads TGTGCCAGCAAACCTCTAGGAGGACTGACCACTGAAGCTTTCTTT. It codes for CASKPLGGLTTEAFF.

The chain recombines TRBV30 with TRBJ2-7; D unclear. This CDR3 has 13 amino acids. V was shortened by 0 bases and J by 4 bases, with 10 bases between the two germline ends. Germline CDR1 and CDR2: GTSNPN and SVGIG (reference sequence). CDR3 in amino acids: CAWSVGYFYEQYF. The CDR3 DNA sequence: TGTGCCTGGAGTGTAGGTTATTTTTACGAGCAGTACTTC.

V usage is TRBV11-2 and J usage is TRBJ2-1; the match to TRBD2 covers 13 bases. This CDR3 has 14 residues. The germline CDR1 and CDR2 sequences are SGHAT and FQNNGV. Trimming took 8 bases from V and 6 from J; bases not matched to a gene: 4. The CDR3 region has the DNA TGTGCCAGCTCCGGACTAGCGGGAGTCAATGAGCAGTTCTTC. It translates to CASSGLAGVNEQFF.

V and J are TRBV5-6 and TRBJ2-1; D not resolved. The length of the CDR3 is 13 residues. The germline V and J ends were trimmed by 0 bases and 10 bases, with 11 bases remaining between them. Germline V gives CDR1 SGHDT, CDR2 YYEEEE. The CDR3 sequence is CASSLADLREQFF. CDR3 DNA sequence: TGTGCCAGCAGCTTGGCAGACTTGAGGGAGCAGTTCTTC. The full variable domain, in which reference TRBV5-6 and TRBJ2-1 provide the parts outside the CDR3, is DAGVTQSPTHLIKTRGQQVTLRCSPKSGHDTVSWYQQALGQGPQFIFQYYEEEERQRGNFPDRFSGHQFPNYSSELNVNALLLGDSALYLCASSLADLREQFFGPGTRLTVL.

V usage is TRBV7-9 and J usage is TRBJ1-2, with TRBD1 matching over 7 bases. The CDR3 is 17 residues long. The ends lost 4 bases at V and 0 bases at J; junction bases unmatched: 11. The germline gives CDR1 SEHNR, CDR2 FQNEAQ (reference sequence). The CDR3 loop is CASSSDRVAISNYGYTF. The DNA for the CDR3 is TGTGCCAGCAGCTCCGACAGGGTAGCCATATCTAACTATGGCTACACCTTC.

The chain combines TRBV9 with TRBJ1-1, with D perhaps TRBD1 (6 bases). The V and J ends lost 3 bases and 3 bases respectively, with 12 bases between them. The length of the CDR3 is 14 residues. Germline lookup yields CDR1 SGDLS and CDR2 YYNGEE. The CDR3 DNA reads TGTGCCAGCAGCGCACAGGGTCAGGACACTGAAGCTTTCTTT. This gives the protein CASSAQGQDTEAFF.

This clone showed up just once. As DNA, the CDR3 is TGTGCCAGCAGCCGAGGGTCCGATACGCAGTATTTT. It encodes CASSRGSDTQYF. This chain joins TRBV5-6 and TRBJ2-3; a possible D gene is TRBD2 (5 bases). V lost 4 bases to trimming and J lost 6 bases, with 9 bases between them. Germline CDR1 is SGHDT and CDR2 is YYEEEE. There are 12 residues in the CDR3.

The chain recombines TRBV27 with TRBJ2-7, with D possibly TRBD1 on 6 matching bases. The CDR3 extends over 16 amino acids. Germline CDR1 MNHEY, CDR2 SMNVEV (reference sequence). V gave up 0 bases and J gave up 0 bases, with 12 bases separating them. CDR3 protein: CASSLSLRGTSYEQYF. The CDR3 DNA is TGTGCCAGCAGTTTATCTCTCAGGGGTACCTCCTACGAGCAGTACTTC.

In the case of this clone: The sample holds other DNA sequences that translate to the same CDR3. Here the CDR3 DNA reads TGTGCCAGCAGCTTAGCAGGGACTGAAGCTTTCTTT. Translated, it gives CASSLAGTEAFF. The chain recombines TRBV7-9 with TRBJ1-1, with D uncertain. The CDR3 loop spans 12 amino acids. V was pared by 0 bases and J by 5 bases, with 4 bases between. Germline V CDR1 and CDR2: SEHNR, FQNEAQ (reference sequence).

The chain recombines TRBV5-4 with TRBJ2-7; TRBD2 agrees at 10 bases. The CDR3 covers 15 residues. Trimming cost V 0 bases and J 6 bases; bases outside gene matches: 6. Germline CDR1 and CDR2: SGHNT and YYREEE (reference sequence). CDR3 in DNA: TGTGCCAGCAGCTTGGTTCTAGCGGGAGCTTCCGAGCAGTACTTC. It specifies CASSLVLAGASEQYF.

The chain employs TRBV28 and TRBJ1-2; 7 bases are a match to TRBD1. Trimming cost V 1 base and J 6 bases; bases outside gene matches: 8. Germline CDR1 and CDR2: MDHEN and SYDVKM. This CDR3 has 15 amino acids. The CDR3 nucleotides are TGTGCCAGCAGTTTATCGGTGACAGGGTCAAATGGCTACACCTTC. Translated, it gives CASSLSVTGSNGYTF.

The V gene is TRBV7-7, the J gene TRBJ2-1; no clear D gene. The ends were cut back, 2 bases at V and 4 bases at J, with 6 bases in the middle. The CDR3 has 13 amino acids. The germline gives CDR1 SSHAT, CDR2 FNYEAQ (reference sequence). The CDR3 spells CASSLSTYNEQFF. Here the CDR3 DNA reads TGTGCCAGCAGCTTAAGCACATACAATGAGCAGTTCTTC.

The chain joins TRBV6-6 to TRBJ1-1; D perhaps matches TRBD1 (5 bases). Trimming removed 2 bases from V and 5 bases from J, with 18 bases in between. The CDR3 is made up of 16 amino acids. Germline CDR1 MNHNY, CDR2 SVGAGI (reference sequence). The CDR3 bases are TGTGCCAGCAGTTACCCGAGGGACGGTAGAGATACTGAAGCTTTCTTT. The encoded protein is CASSYPRDGRDTEAFF.

In the case of this clone: At one of its ends the junction is not consistent with the germline gene, which may arise from a read error. This chain uses TRBV11-2 with TRBJ2-3; D possibly corresponds to TRBD2 (6 bases). Germline assignment: CDR1 SGHAT and CDR2 FQNNGV. CDR3 length: 14 residues. CDR3 in amino acids: CAGSSGVGTDTQYF. The CDR3, as DNA: TGTGCCGGCAGCTCGGGAGTGGGCACAGATACGCAGTATTTT.